This T cell receptor beta chain was found in a study of shared clonotypes between healthy human individuals. Study-wide findings and caveats: Shared across a handful of donors were about 4.6% of the naive CD4 clonotypes.

Using immunoSEQ multiplex PCR, the repertoire was profiled, and TCRdb retains in-frame clones only, with some absent. The data contain approximately 1.4 million clones, 98% of them singletons. The count of this clone is one. Its antigen is not identified. This TCR was sampled from a man younger than 45 in good health. The sample was naive CD4+ T cells sorted from blood. Subset indicated: CD45RA+ positively selected.

CDR3 in amino acids: CASKTLPGGYTF. For the CDR3, the DNA is TGTGCCAGCAAAACACTGCCGGGTGGCTACACCTTC. This chain joins TRBV28 and TRBJ1-2; no definite D call. Trimming took 7 bases from V and 7 from J, leaving 13 bases between them. Germline CDR1 reads MDHEN; CDR2 reads SYDVKM. This CDR3 has 12 amino acids.